This T cell receptor (beta chain) stems from a study of T cell responses to AZD1222 COVID-19 vaccine. Findings and limits, study-wide: Regions left unmutated in variants are reportedly the target of nearly half of spike-specific TCRs. Clonal diversity was possibly underestimated; the donors were predominantly white British and more often female. CD4 TCRs linked to vaccination spanned spike, dominating at 160-218 and 743-854. Two AZD1222 doses significantly raised spike-specific TCR breadth and depth over controls.

Germline assignment: CDR1 KGHSH and CDR2 LQKENI. V was trimmed by 6 bases and J by 0 bases, leaving 11 bases between them. The CDR3 loop spans 15 amino acids. For this clone: What it recognizes is unknown.

Clones were read by immunoSEQ multiplex PCR, and TCRdb kept only the in-frame ones, dropping some. This table holds about 140,000 clones. The clonotype was recovered from an adult in good health. The chain employs TRBV18 and TRBJ1-4; unclear D gene. Sequencing used peripheral blood. The DNA for the CDR3 is TGTGCCAGCTCCCTGAACAGTGCAACTAATGAAAAACTGTTTTTT. It translates to CASSLNSATNEKLFF.